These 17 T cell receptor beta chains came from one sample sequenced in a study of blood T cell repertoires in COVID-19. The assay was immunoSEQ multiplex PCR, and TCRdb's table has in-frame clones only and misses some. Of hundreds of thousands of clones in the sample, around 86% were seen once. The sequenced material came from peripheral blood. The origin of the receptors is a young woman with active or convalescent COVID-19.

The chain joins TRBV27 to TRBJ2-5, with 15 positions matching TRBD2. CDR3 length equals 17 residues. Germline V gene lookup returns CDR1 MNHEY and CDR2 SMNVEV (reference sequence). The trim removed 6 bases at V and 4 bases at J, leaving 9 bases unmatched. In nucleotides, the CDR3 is TGTGCCAGCAGCCGCGGACTAGCGGGAGGGCTGGTAGAGACCCAGTACTTC. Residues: CASSRGLAGGLVETQYF.

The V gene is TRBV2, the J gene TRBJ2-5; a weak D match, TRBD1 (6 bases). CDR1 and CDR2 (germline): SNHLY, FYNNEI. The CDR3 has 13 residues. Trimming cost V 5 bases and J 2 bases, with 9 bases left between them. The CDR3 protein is CASSRDIQETQYF. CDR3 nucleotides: TGTGCCAGCAGTCGGGACATACAAGAGACCCAGTACTTC.

The CDR3 reads CASSFTDREYEQYF. The CDR3 bases are TGTGCCAGCAGCTTCACGGACAGGGAATACGAGCAGTACTTC. This chain links TRBV11-2 with TRBJ2-7, with 8 bases lining up with TRBD1. The CDR3 loop spans 14 amino acids. The V gene's germline CDR1 is SGHAT and CDR2 FQNNGV. Trimming at V came to 3 bases and at J to 4 bases, leaving 5 bases not matched to a gene.

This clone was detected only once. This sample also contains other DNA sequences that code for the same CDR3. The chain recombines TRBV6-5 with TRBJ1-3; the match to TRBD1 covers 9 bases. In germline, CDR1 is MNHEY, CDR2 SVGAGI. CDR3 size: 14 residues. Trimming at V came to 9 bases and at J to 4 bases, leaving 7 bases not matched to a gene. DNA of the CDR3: TGTGCCAGTAGCCGGACAGGGGCCGGAAACACCATATATTTT. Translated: CASSRTGAGNTIYF.

The CDR3 is CASSHRDWREGPEQYF. In DNA, the CDR3 is TGTGCCAGTAGCCATCGCGACTGGCGGGAGGGCCCCGAGCAGTACTTC. The chain joins TRBV19 to TRBJ2-7; 9 bases are a match to TRBD2. V shed 6 bases and J 6 bases; nucleotides not matched to a gene: 15. The CDR3 is made up of 16 amino acids. Per germline, CDR1 LNHDA and CDR2 SQIVND (reference sequence).

CDR3 nucleotides: TGTGCCAGCAGTGAAGGGTGGCGGGGGGCAGGCGAGCAGTACTTC. Translating gives CASSEGWRGAGEQYF. The chain combines TRBV2 with TRBJ2-7, with TRBD2 identical over 8 bases. From germline, CDR1 is SNHLY and CDR2 FYNNEI. The junction had 8 bases not matched to a gene; V was cut back by 1 base and J by 6 bases. This CDR3 region has 15 residues.

CDR3 in DNA: TGTGCCAGCAGCTTACCCGGACAGGGAAACACCATATATTTT. This codes for CASSLPGQGNTIYF. This chain links TRBV7-9 with TRBJ1-3; D is perhaps TRBD1 (6 bases). Deletions cut 2 bases from V and 4 bases from J, with 9 bases between. Germline CDR1 and CDR2: SEHNR and FQNEAQ (reference sequence). The CDR3 has 14 amino acids. The complete variable domain, with remaining parts taken from reference TRBV7-9 and TRBJ1-3, reads DTGVSQNPRHKITKRGQNVTFRCDPISEHNRLYWYRQTLGQGPEFLTYFQNEAQLEKSRLLSDRFSAERPKGSFSTLEIQRTEQGDSAMYLCASSLPGQGNTIYFGEGSWLTVV.

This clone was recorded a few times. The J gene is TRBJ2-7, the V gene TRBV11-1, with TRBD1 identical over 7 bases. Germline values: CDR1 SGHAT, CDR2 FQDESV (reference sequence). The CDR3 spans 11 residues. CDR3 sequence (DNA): TGTGTCGGGACAGAGATATACGAGCAGTACTTC. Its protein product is CVGTEIYEQYF.

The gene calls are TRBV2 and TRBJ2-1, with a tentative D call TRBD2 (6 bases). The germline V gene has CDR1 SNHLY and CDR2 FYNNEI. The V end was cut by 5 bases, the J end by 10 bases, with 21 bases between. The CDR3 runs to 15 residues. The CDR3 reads CASSHGTSPIEEQFF. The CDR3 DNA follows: TGTGCCAGCAGTCACGGGACTTCTCCCATTGAAGAGCAGTTCTTC.

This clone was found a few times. The CDR3 protein is CASSWGTGGHGYTF. The CDR3 DNA is TGTGCCAGCAGCTGGGGGACAGGGGGGCATGGCTACACCTTC. The chain joins TRBV27 to TRBJ1-2; 11 bases map to TRBD1. Germline loops: CDR1 MNHEY, CDR2 SMNVEV (reference sequence). The CDR3 extends over 14 amino acids. After removal of 6 bases from V and 6 bases from J, the junction contained 6 bases not matched to a gene.

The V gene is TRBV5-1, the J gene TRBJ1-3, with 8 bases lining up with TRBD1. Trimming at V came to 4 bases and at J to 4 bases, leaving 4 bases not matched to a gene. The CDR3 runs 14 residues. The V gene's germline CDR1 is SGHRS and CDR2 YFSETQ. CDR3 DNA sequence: TGCGCCAGCAGCCCAGGGGGCGCCGGAAACACCATATATTTT. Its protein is CASSPGGAGNTIYF.

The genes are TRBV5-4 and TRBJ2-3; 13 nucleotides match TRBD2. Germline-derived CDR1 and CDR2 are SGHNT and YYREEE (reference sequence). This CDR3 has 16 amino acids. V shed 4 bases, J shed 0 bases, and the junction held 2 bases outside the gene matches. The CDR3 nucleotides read TGTGCCAGCAGCACGGGACTAGCGGGGAGCACAGATACGCAGTATTTT. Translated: CASSTGLAGSTDTQYF.

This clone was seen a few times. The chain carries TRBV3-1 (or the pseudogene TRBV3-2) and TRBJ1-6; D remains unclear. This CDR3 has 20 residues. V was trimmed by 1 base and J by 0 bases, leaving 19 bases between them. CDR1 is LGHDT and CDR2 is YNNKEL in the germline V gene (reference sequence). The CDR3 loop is CASSQASPLGSFSYNSPLHF. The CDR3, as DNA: TGTGCCAGCAGCCAAGCAAGTCCTCTAGGGAGCTTCTCCTATAATTCACCCCTCCACTTT.

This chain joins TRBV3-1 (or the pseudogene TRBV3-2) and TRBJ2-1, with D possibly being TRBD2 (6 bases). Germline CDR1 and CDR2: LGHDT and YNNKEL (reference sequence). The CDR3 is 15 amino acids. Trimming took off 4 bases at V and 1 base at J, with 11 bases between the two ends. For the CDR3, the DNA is TGTGCCAGCAGCCGAAATGGGGGGTCCTACAATGAGCAGTTCTTC. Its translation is CASSRNGGSYNEQFF.

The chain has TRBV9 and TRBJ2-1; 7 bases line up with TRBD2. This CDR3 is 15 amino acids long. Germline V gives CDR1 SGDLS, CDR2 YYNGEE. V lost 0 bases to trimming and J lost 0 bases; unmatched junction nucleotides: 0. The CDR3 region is CASSVAGGSYNEQFF. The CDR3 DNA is TGTGCCAGCAGCGTAGCGGGAGGCTCCTACAATGAGCAGTTCTTC.

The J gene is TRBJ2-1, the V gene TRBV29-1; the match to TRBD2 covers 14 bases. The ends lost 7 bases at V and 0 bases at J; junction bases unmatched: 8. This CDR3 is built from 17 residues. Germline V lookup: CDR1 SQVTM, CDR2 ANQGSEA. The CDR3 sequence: CSADGTSGGSSYNEQFF. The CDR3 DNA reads TGCAGCGCCGATGGGACTAGCGGGGGCAGCTCCTACAATGAGCAGTTCTTC.

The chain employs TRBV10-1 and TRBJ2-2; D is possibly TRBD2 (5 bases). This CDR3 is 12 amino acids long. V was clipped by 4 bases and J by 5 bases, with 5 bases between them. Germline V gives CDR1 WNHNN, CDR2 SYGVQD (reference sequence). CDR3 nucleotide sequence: TGCGCCAGCAGTGGGACTACCGGGGAGCTGTTTTTT. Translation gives CASSGTTGELFF.